Listed here are 23 T cell receptor beta chains from one sample, sequenced in a study of T cell responses to AZD1222 COVID-19 vaccine (TCRdb year 2021). Taken with the paper, the label for time point translates to: baseline before first vaccination. Receptors were amplified or captured by the immunoSEQ multiplex PCR assay. TCRdb re-hosts the immuneACCESS table, in-frame sequences only. Its copies lack some clones; in the studies checked, an unresolved V gene accounts for under half of them, and the cause for the rest is not known. This sample has approximately 150,000 clones in its table, and roughly 92% of those were observed once. Jointly, the top ten make up about 2.5% of the sample. Source: peripheral blood, taken on day 0 of AZD1222 vaccination. The source of these receptors is an adult in good health.

This chain connects TRBV5-6 to TRBJ1-2; D gene uncertain. The germline gives CDR1 SGHDT, CDR2 YYEEEE. CDR3 length equals 13 residues. V lost 4 bases and J 5 bases, leaving 12 bases between the germline ends. In DNA form, the CDR3 reads TGTGCCAGCAGCGGCCAGTTTTATTATGGCTACACCTTC. It yields the protein CASSGQFYYGYTF. Complete variable domain (other parts from reference TRBV5-6 and TRBJ1-2): DAGVTQSPTHLIKTRGQQVTLRCSPKSGHDTVSWYQQALGQGPQFIFQYYEEEERQRGNFPDRFSGHQFPNYSSELNVNALLLGDSALYLCASSGQFYYGYTFGSGTRLTVV.

The chain has TRBV6-5 and TRBJ2-1; possibly TRBD1 or TRBD2 for D (5 bases each). Trimming took 1 base from V and 3 from J, leaving 13 bases between them. Germline values: CDR1 MNHEY, CDR2 SVGAGI. The CDR3 is 16 residues long. The CDR3 loop is CASSYLGERSYNEQFF. CDR3 sequence (DNA): TGTGCCAGCAGTTACTTGGGGGAGAGGAGCTACAATGAGCAGTTCTTC.

This clone was counted once. The V gene is TRBV18, the J gene TRBJ2-1, with unresolved D. Germline CDR1 reads KGHSH; CDR2 reads LQKENI. The CDR3 runs to 14 residues. Trimming shortened V by 3 bases and J by 5 bases, and 11 bases separated the two germline ends. In DNA form, the CDR3 reads TGTGCCAGCTCACCGATTGCCCAGGACAATGAGCAGTTCTTC. It yields the protein CASSPIAQDNEQFF.

In its sample, this clone was seen a few times. This chain's CDR3 is CASSPLGSSGKTEQFF. In DNA form, the CDR3 reads TGCGCCAGCAGCCCGTTAGGTTCTAGCGGTAAGACAGAGCAGTTCTTC. V and J are TRBV5-1 and TRBJ2-1; the match to TRBD2 covers 7 bases. Looked up from germline, CDR1 is SGHRS and CDR2 is YFSETQ. The CDR3 contains 16 residues. The V gene end was trimmed by 4 bases and the J gene end by 10 bases; junction bases not matched to a gene: 17.

This chain connects TRBV12-3 or TRBV12-4 to TRBJ1-2, with a possible D match to TRBD1 (5 bases). This CDR3 is 12 amino acids long. V lost 7 bases and J lost 8, with 14 bases in between. This CDR3 is CASTLLGEGYTF. The DNA for the CDR3 is TGTGCCAGCACTCTGTTGGGGGAGGGCTACACCTTC.

The V call is TRBV19, the J call TRBJ1-1, with D maybe TRBD1 (6 bases). Trimming shortened V by 4 bases and J by 0 bases, and 12 bases separated the two germline ends. Per the germline V gene, CDR1 is LNHDA and CDR2 is SQIVND (reference sequence). The CDR3 loop spans 15 amino acids. CDR3 sequence (DNA): TGTGCCAGTAGTACAACGGGGGCACTGAACACTGAAGCTTTCTTT. This encodes CASSTTGALNTEAFF.

This sequence joins TRBV19 and TRBJ1-2; weak D call: TRBD1 (5 bases). The CDR3 spans 14 residues. Per germline, CDR1 LNHDA and CDR2 SQIVND (reference sequence). V lost 8 bases and J lost 0, with 13 bases in between. CDR3 bases: TGTGCCAGTGGTGCTCAGGGTTCTAACTATGGCTACACCTTC. Its protein product is CASGAQGSNYGYTF.

CDR3 amino acids: CASSIVGTGDYGYTF. CDR3 DNA sequence: TGTGCCAGTAGTATAGTCGGGACAGGGGACTATGGCTACACCTTC. The chain employs TRBV19 and TRBJ1-2; 10 positions agree with TRBD1. There are 15 residues in the CDR3. Germline lookup yields CDR1 LNHDA and CDR2 SQIVND (reference sequence). With V trimmed by 1 base and J by 3 bases, 2 bases remained unmatched.

The chain employs TRBV30 and TRBJ2-7, with 8 bases aligning to TRBD2. J was trimmed by 6 bases and V by 5 bases; bases with no gene match: 3. The germline V gene encodes CDR1 GTSNPN and CDR2 SVGIG (reference sequence). This CDR3 comprises 11 residues. CDR3 sequence reads: CAWGTSREQYF. In DNA, the CDR3 is TGTGCCTGGGGGACTAGTCGCGAGCAGTACTTC.

The chain is built from TRBV4-2 and TRBJ2-3; D is undetermined. The germline CDR1 and CDR2 sequences are LGHNA and YNFKEQ. The CDR3 length is 12 residues. V was clipped by 0 bases and J by 5 bases, with 3 bases between them. CDR3 sequence: CASSQEVDTQYF. Written as DNA, the CDR3 is TGTGCCAGCAGCCAAGAAGTAGATACGCAGTATTTT.

V is TRBV5-1 and J is TRBJ2-7, with TRBD2 matching 9 bases. This CDR3 is 16 amino acids long. Germline trimming cut 0 bases from V and 1 base from J; bases unmatched to any gene: 5. Germline CDR1 reads SGHRS; CDR2 reads YFSETQ. In nucleotides, the CDR3 is TGCGCCAGCAGCTTGGCCAGCGGGGGGATTTCCTACGAGCAGTACTTC. Translation: CASSLASGGISYEQYF.

CDR3 nucleotide sequence: TGCGCCAGCAGCTTCCTAGGACAGGGGGGGCCGAACACTGAAGCTTTCTTT. Encoded protein: CASSFLGQGGPNTEAFF. This chain joins TRBV5-1 and TRBJ1-1; 10 positions match TRBD1. CDR1 is SGHRS, CDR2 YFSETQ, per germline. With V trimmed by 2 bases and J by 1 base, 8 bases remained unmatched. The CDR3 consists of 17 residues.

V gene TRBV3-1 (or the pseudogene TRBV3-2) combines with J gene TRBJ2-5; D call uncertain. The V end lost 4 bases, the J end lost 3 bases, and 3 bases lay between the germline ends. CDR3 length: 11 amino acids. CDR1 and CDR2 from the germline V gene are LGHDT and YNNKEL (reference sequence). In DNA, the CDR3 is TGTGCCAGCAGCCGCGAAGAGACCCAGTACTTC. Its translation is CASSREETQYF.

The chain links TRBV7-2 to TRBJ1-6; the D is unclear. Trimming removed 2 bases at V and 6 bases at J, with 11 bases between. In germline, CDR1 is SGHTA, CDR2 FQGNSA. The CDR3 covers 15 residues. CDR3 protein: CASSLSGFGNSPLHF. In DNA, the CDR3 is TGTGCCAGCAGCTTAAGCGGTTTTGGTAATTCACCCCTCCACTTT. The variable domain in full, with the rest retrieved from reference TRBV7-2 and TRBJ1-6, is GAGVSQSPSNKVTEKGKDVELRCDPISGHTALYWYRQSLGQGLEFLIYFQGNSAPDKSGLPSDRFSAERTGGSVSTLTIQRTQQEDSAVYLCASSLSGFGNSPLHFGNGTRLTVT.

The V and J genes are TRBV30 and TRBJ2-2, with 9 bases that match TRBD1. The CDR3 totals 16 residues. In germline, CDR1 is GTSNPN, CDR2 SVGIG (reference sequence). V lost 3 bases, J lost 1 base, and 6 bases stayed unmatched. CDR3 sequence (DNA): TGTGCCTGGAGCAAACCGGGACAGGGGAACACCGGGGAGCTGTTTTTT. Translated, it gives CAWSKPGQGNTGELFF. The variable domain in full, completed from reference TRBV30 and TRBJ2-2, reads SQTIHQWPATLVQPVGSPLSLECTVEGTSNPNLYWYRQAAGRGLQLLFYSVGIGQISSEVPQNLSASRPQDRQFILSSKKLLLSDSGFYLCAWSKPGQGNTGELFFGEGSRLTVL.

This chain links TRBV18 with TRBJ1-5; D gene unclear. The CDR3 contains 14 residues. Per the germline V gene, CDR1 is KGHSH and CDR2 is LQKENI. V lost 2 bases to trimming and J lost 5 bases, with 10 bases between them. The DNA for the CDR3 is TGTGCCAGCTCACCAGGGTGGCGCGATCAGCCCCAGCATTTT. Protein: CASSPGWRDQPQHF.

The chain links TRBV7-3 to TRBJ2-2, with 9 positions matching TRBD1. Per the germline V gene, CDR1 is SGHTA and CDR2 is FQGTGA. CDR3 length equals 15 residues. J was trimmed by 7 bases and V by 4 bases; bases with no gene match: 7. The CDR3 DNA sequence: TGTGCCAGCAGCTCGGGACAGGGATATAACGGGGAGCTGTTTTTT. This translates into CASSSGQGYNGELFF.

The V gene is TRBV4-3, the J gene TRBJ1-4, with no clear D. The germline gives CDR1 LGHNA, CDR2 YSLEER. The CDR3 has 16 residues. V lost 1 base, J lost 8 bases, and 17 bases lay in between. CDR3 coding DNA: TGCGCCAGCAGCCAAGGGACGGTGCTTAATGAAGAAAAACTGTTTTTT. The encoded protein is CASSQGTVLNEEKLFF.

The chain joins TRBV6-2 or TRBV6-3 to TRBJ1-1; TRBD1 agrees at 7 bases. There are 14 residues in the CDR3. V lost 3 bases, J lost 5 bases, and 6 bases stayed unmatched. Germline CDR1 is MNHEY and CDR2 is SVGEGT. CDR3 protein: CASSYTGDGTEAFF. In DNA, the CDR3 is TGTGCCAGCAGTTATACAGGGGACGGAACTGAAGCTTTCTTT.

The chain carries TRBV20-1 and TRBJ2-1; TRBD2 matches 12 bases. The ends lost 3 bases at V and 7 bases at J; junction bases unmatched: 7. The germline CDR1 and CDR2 sequences are DFQATT and SNEGSKA (reference sequence). The CDR3 is 15 amino acids. CDR3 region: CSASNPGTSGNEQFF. In DNA form, the CDR3 reads TGCAGTGCTAGTAATCCCGGGACTAGCGGGAATGAGCAGTTCTTC.

The chain employs TRBV14 and TRBJ2-3, with D perhaps TRBD1 (6 bases). Per germline, CDR1 SGHDN and CDR2 FVKESK. V gave up 4 bases and J gave up 2 bases, with 19 bases separating them. The CDR3 has 17 residues. The CDR3 sequence is CASSPRAGVVFTDTQYF. The CDR3 DNA sequence: TGTGCCAGCAGCCCCCGGGCAGGGGTTGTTTTCACAGATACGCAGTATTTT.

V usage is TRBV10-2 and J usage is TRBJ1-5; 11 positions match TRBD1. Per germline, CDR1 WSHSY and CDR2 SAAADI. This CDR3 has 13 amino acids. The J segment lost 4 bases and the V segment lost 8 bases, leaving 1 base of the junction unmatched. Here the CDR3 reads CASGDRGNQPQHF. The CDR3 bases are TGCGCCAGCGGGGACAGGGGGAATCAGCCCCAGCATTTT.

J is TRBJ2-1 and V is TRBV30, with 12 nucleotides matching TRBD1. Germline V gene lookup returns CDR1 GTSNPN and CDR2 SVGIG (reference sequence). The CDR3 totals 15 residues. The V and J ends lost 6 bases and 10 bases, in that order; junction bases with no gene match: 13. The CDR3 nucleotides read TGTGCCTGCCCTGGCTCCGGGACAGGGGGCGGAGAGCAGTTCTTC. The encoded protein is CACPGSGTGGGEQFF. Drawing the rest from reference TRBV30 and TRBJ2-1, the complete variable domain is SQTIHQWPATLVQPVGSPLSLECTVEGTSNPNLYWYRQAAGRGLQLLFYSVGIGQISSEVPQNLSASRPQDRQFILSSKKLLLSDSGFYLCACPGSGTGGGEQFFGPGTRLTVL.